This TCR beta chain was recorded in a study of cytomegalovirus exposure and HLA in healthy donors. Study results and caveats: In a later analysis, at a false discovery rate of 0.05, approximately 15,000 TCR beta sequences matched HLA alleles. For most subjects, TCR beta sequences were reported to predict HLA-A and HLA-B alleles with accuracy.

The PCR made use of 60 Vbeta and 13 Jbeta primers. Clones were read by immunoSEQ multiplex PCR, and TCRdb kept only the in-frame ones, dropping some. The profile covers more than 140,000 clones, with approximately 79% appearing a single time and roughly 0.7% taken by the ten largest. Concerning this clone itself: Its antigen is still unknown.

This CDR3 is 13 amino acids long. Germline V CDR1 and CDR2: LNHDA, SQIVND (reference sequence). V lost 5 bases to trimming and J lost 4 bases, with 9 bases between them. This receptor was obtained from a male donor in good health and CMV-seronegative. V usage is TRBV19 and J usage is TRBJ2-1; TRBD1 is a possible D gene (6 bases). The sequencing sample was made of PBMCs. Written as DNA, the CDR3 is TGTGCCAGTAGTTCGGACAGTTACAATGAGCAGTTCTTC. Translated, it gives CASSSDSYNEQFF. Variable domain in full (rest from reference TRBV19 and TRBJ2-1): DGGITQSPKYLFRKEGQNVTLSCEQNLNHDAMYWYRQDPGQGLRLIYYSQIVNDFQKGDIAEGYSVSREKKESFPLTVTSAQKNPTAFYLCASSSDSYNEQFFGPGTRLTVL.